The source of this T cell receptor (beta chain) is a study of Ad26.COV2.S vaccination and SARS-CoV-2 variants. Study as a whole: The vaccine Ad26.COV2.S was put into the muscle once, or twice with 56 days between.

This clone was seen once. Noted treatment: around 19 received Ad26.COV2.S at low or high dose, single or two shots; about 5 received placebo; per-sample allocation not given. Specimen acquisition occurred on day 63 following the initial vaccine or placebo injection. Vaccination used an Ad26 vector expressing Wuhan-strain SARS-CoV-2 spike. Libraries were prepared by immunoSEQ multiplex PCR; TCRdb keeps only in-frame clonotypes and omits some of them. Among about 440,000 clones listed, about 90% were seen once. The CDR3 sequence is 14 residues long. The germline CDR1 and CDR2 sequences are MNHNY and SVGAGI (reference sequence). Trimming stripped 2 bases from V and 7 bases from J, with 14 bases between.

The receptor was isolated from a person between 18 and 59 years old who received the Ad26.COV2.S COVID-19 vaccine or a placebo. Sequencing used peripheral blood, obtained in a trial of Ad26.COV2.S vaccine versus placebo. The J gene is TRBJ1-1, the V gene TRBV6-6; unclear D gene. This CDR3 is CASSYIRGAGEAFF. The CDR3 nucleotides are TGTGCCAGCAGTTACATTCGGGGAGCGGGTGAAGCTTTCTTT.